Listed here are 18 T cell receptor beta chains from one sample, sequenced in a study of cytomegalovirus exposure and HLA in healthy donors. The PCR was carried out with 60 Vbeta primers and 13 Jbeta primers. Method: immunoSEQ multiplex PCR; TCRdb's copy keeps in-frame clones and lacks some. There are approximately 170,000 clones in the sample; roughly four fifths occur only once, and around 4.1% lies in the top ten. The sample comprised PBMCs. These receptors came from a man aged 45-65 years in good health and CMV-seropositive.

V usage is TRBV19 and J usage is TRBJ1-5; D is uncertain. V lost 5 bases to trimming and J lost 6 bases, with 11 bases between them. This CDR3 region has 13 residues. CDR1 LNHDA and CDR2 SQIVND come from the germline V gene (reference sequence). The CDR3: CASSPGNRQPQHF. CDR3 in DNA: TGTGCCAGTAGTCCAGGAAATCGTCAGCCCCAGCATTTT.

The chain uses TRBV7-9 and TRBJ1-2; D is unresolved. V lost 8 bases and J lost 1, with 11 bases in between. The germline V gene has CDR1 SEHNR and CDR2 FQNEAQ (reference sequence). The CDR3 totals 13 residues. The CDR3 is CASLDGDNYGYTF. CDR3 bases: TGTGCCAGCCTAGACGGAGATAACTATGGCTACACCTTC.

The chain couples TRBV6-5 to TRBJ1-2, with D possibly TRBD1 on 6 matching bases. This CDR3 contains 15 residues. V lost 0 bases to trimming and J lost 4 bases, with 12 bases between them. Germline values: CDR1 MNHEY, CDR2 SVGAGI. The CDR3 DNA follows: TGTGCCAGCAGTTACTCGACCACAGGGTTCTATGGCTACACCTTC. Encoded protein: CASSYSTTGFYGYTF.

The rearrangement links TRBV4-1 to TRBJ2-5; maybe TRBD1 (5 bases). The J call may not be correct, given that the DNA end is closer to TRBJ2-7. Germline CDR1 reads MGHRA; CDR2 reads YSYEKL. The length of the CDR3 is 15 residues. The CDR3 DNA reads as TGCGCCAGCAGCCAAAATCTAGGGGCAGGCTACGAGCAGTACTTC. Its translation is CASSQNLGAGYEQYF.

The V call is TRBV5-4, the J call TRBJ2-5; perhaps TRBD1 as D (5 bases). Germline V lookup: CDR1 SGHNT, CDR2 YYREEE (reference sequence). This CDR3 comprises 12 residues. V lost 0 bases and J lost 11, with 11 bases in between. Here the CDR3 DNA reads TGTGCCAGCAGCTTGGAAGGGGAAGAGCAGTACTTC. Its protein is CASSLEGEEQYF.

The chain recombines TRBV5-4 with TRBJ2-1; 15 positions match TRBD2. From germline, CDR1 is SGHNT and CDR2 YYREEE (reference sequence). The CDR3 is made up of 14 amino acids. With 5 bases clipped from V and 9 bases from J, the junction kept 3 bases outside the gene matches. CDR3 DNA: TGTGCCAGCAGAGGACTAGCGGGAGGGGGTGAGCAGTTCTTC. As protein: CASRGLAGGGEQFF. Full variable domain (outside the CDR3, taken from reference TRBV5-4 and TRBJ2-1): ETGVTQSPTHLIKTRGQQVTLRCSSQSGHNTVSWYQQALGQGPQFIFQYYREEENGRGNFPPRFSGLQFPNYSSELNVNALELDDSALYLCASRGLAGGGEQFFGPGTRLTVL.

This clone appeared a few times. This rearrangement joins TRBV4-3 to TRBJ1-4, with D perhaps matching TRBD1 (6 bases). CDR1 LGHNA and CDR2 YSLEER come from the germline V gene. Deletions cut 0 bases from V and 6 bases from J, with 17 bases between. The CDR3 is 17 residues long. CDR3 coding DNA: TGCGCCAGCAGCCAAGACCTAGTTTTGACAGGTTATGAAAAACTGTTTTTT. Encoded protein: CASSQDLVLTGYEKLFF.

The chain uses TRBV11-1 and TRBJ1-1, with D uncertain. This CDR3 spans 13 amino acids. Germline assignment: CDR1 SGHAT and CDR2 FQDESV (reference sequence). V dropped 5 bases and J dropped 3 bases, with 10 bases sitting between them. Here the CDR3 DNA reads TGTGCCAGCAGCCCGGGTGTGCACACTGAAGCTTTCTTT. Encoded protein: CASSPGVHTEAFF.

The chain employs TRBV9 and TRBJ2-7; TRBD1 matches at 7 bases. This CDR3 is built from 12 residues. Germline V gives CDR1 SGDLS, CDR2 YYNGEE. After removal of 3 bases from V and 8 bases from J, the junction contained 5 bases not matched to a gene. The CDR3 loop reads CASSAGDSKQYF. The CDR3 bases are TGTGCCAGCAGCGCAGGGGACAGTAAGCAGTACTTC.

The rearrangement joins TRBV9 to TRBJ2-2; D call uncertain. Looked up from germline, CDR1 is SGDLS and CDR2 is YYNGEE. The CDR3 length is 13 residues. The ends were cut back, 3 bases at V and 3 bases at J, with 6 bases in the middle. The CDR3 DNA is TGTGCCAGCAGCGGAGGATACACCGGGGAGCTGTTTTTT. This translates into CASSGGYTGELFF. The variable domain in full, completed from reference TRBV9 and TRBJ2-2, reads DSGVTQTPKHLITATGQRVTLRCSPRSGDLSVYWYQQSLDQGLQFLIQYYNGEERAKGNILERFSAQQFPDLHSELNLSSLELGDSALYFCASSGGYTGELFFGEGSRLTVL.

This rearrangement joins TRBV6-5 to TRBJ2-3; D gene uncertain. The germline V gene has CDR1 MNHEY and CDR2 SVGAGI. V was cut by 2 bases and J by 1 base, with 7 bases left in between. The CDR3 covers 14 residues. CDR3 in amino acids: CASSYVSGTDTQYF. The DNA of the CDR3 is TGTGCCAGCAGTTACGTAAGCGGCACAGATACGCAGTATTTT.

DNA for the CDR3: TGTGCCAGCAGCTTGGGACAGTCCAATGAGCAGTTCTTC. Its translation: CASSLGQSNEQFF. The V gene is TRBV7-8, the J gene TRBJ2-1, with TRBD1 identical over 7 bases. With V trimmed by 3 bases and J by 6 bases, 2 bases remained unmatched. From germline, CDR1 is SGHVS and CDR2 FQNEAQ. The CDR3 sequence is 13 residues long.

V and J are TRBV6-1 and TRBJ2-5, with D uncertain. The CDR3 spans 11 residues. V was trimmed by 6 bases and J by 7 bases, leaving 9 bases between them. Germline V gene lookup returns CDR1 MNHNS and CDR2 SASEGT. This chain's CDR3 is CASSESRTQYF. The CDR3 DNA reads as TGTGCCAGCAGCGAATCGAGGACCCAGTACTTC.

The chain employs TRBV5-5 and TRBJ2-5; 9 bases match TRBD2. CDR1 and CDR2 from the germline V gene are SGHKS and YYEKEE (reference sequence). This CDR3 is built from 16 residues. Trimming took 2 bases from V and 1 from J; bases not matched to a gene: 6. CDR3 in amino acids: CASSFLAGVIQETQYF. CDR3 nucleotide sequence: TGTGCCAGCAGCTTTTTAGCGGGGGTGATCCAAGAGACCCAGTACTTC.

This clone is a singleton in its sample. This chain connects TRBV19 to TRBJ2-7; TRBD1 agrees at 11 bases. This CDR3 spans 14 amino acids. Germline trimming cut 7 bases from V and 3 bases from J; bases unmatched to any gene: 5. Germline assignment: CDR1 LNHDA and CDR2 SQIVND (reference sequence). CDR3 amino acids: CASTPGQGDYEQYF. The CDR3, as DNA: TGTGCCAGTACTCCGGGACAGGGGGACTACGAGCAGTACTTC. Based on the CDR3 plus reference TRBV19 and TRBJ2-7, the full variable domain is DGGITQSPKYLFRKEGQNVTLSCEQNLNHDAMYWYRQDPGQGLRLIYYSQIVNDFQKGDIAEGYSVSREKKESFPLTVTSAQKNPTAFYLCASTPGQGDYEQYFGPGTRLTVT.

The CDR3 DNA sequence: TGTGCCAGCAGCATTTCGCGGGACAGGGGTTACGAGCAGTACTTC. This gives the protein CASSISRDRGYEQYF. The V gene is TRBV7-2, the J gene TRBJ2-5, with 10 bases that match TRBD1. Gene TRBJ2-7 matches the end of the DNA better, so the J call may be wrong. The CDR3 contains 15 residues. Germline CDR1 is SGHTA and CDR2 is FQGNSA.

The chain employs TRBV7-9 and TRBJ2-1; 7 nucleotides align to TRBD1. Germline assignment: CDR1 SEHNR and CDR2 FQNEAQ (reference sequence). The CDR3 runs 17 residues. CDR3 sequence: CSIELRQGLSSYNEQFF. In nucleotides, the CDR3 is TGTTCCATAGAACTTCGACAGGGCTTAAGCTCCTACAATGAGCAGTTCTTC.

This chain joins TRBV28 and TRBJ2-4; D is perhaps TRBD1 (5 bases). Germline V gives CDR1 MDHEN, CDR2 SYDVKM. This CDR3 spans 19 amino acids. Deletions cut 4 bases from V and 0 bases from J, with 22 bases between. Here the CDR3 reads CASSSPVGQAYLAKNIQYF. CDR3 in DNA: TGTGCCAGCAGTTCGCCCGTGGGGCAGGCCTATTTAGCCAAAAACATTCAGTACTTC.